This T cell receptor (beta chain) was identified in a study of T cell responses to AZD1222 COVID-19 vaccine. The ends were cut back, 3 bases at V and 4 bases at J, with 12 bases in the middle. CDR1 is MGHRA and CDR2 is YSYEKL in the germline V gene. There are 15 residues in the CDR3. Study-level results: Spike-specific TCRs gained breadth and depth after people received two AZD1222 doses. Clonal diversity may have been underestimated in mostly white British donors. AZD1222 recipients seropositive at baseline numbered only six. Spike was spanned by vaccine-associated CD4 TCRs, with dominance at 160-218 and 743-854.

Sequenced by immunoSEQ multiplex PCR; TCRdb stores in-frame clones only, minus some. Of roughly 120,000 clones in the sample, about 86% were seen once. Details on this clone: Its specificity is not known.

Sequenced material: peripheral blood, taken 28 days after the second AZD1222 dose. This clonotype was sampled from an adult who received the AZD1222 COVID-19 vaccine. The genes are TRBV4-1 and TRBJ2-2; no definite D call. The DNA of the CDR3 is TGCGCCAGCAGCCAGATCAACTTAATCACCGGGGAGCTGTTTTTT. Protein: CASSQINLITGELFF.